This T cell receptor (beta chain) was retrieved from a study of PD-L1 blockade in urothelial cancer. Study at large: About 85% of the roughly 29 patients comprised males who had bladder-origin urothelial cancer.

V was trimmed by 10 bases and J by 7 bases, leaving 5 bases between them. This CDR3 is 8 amino acids long. The germline V gene has CDR1 SNHLY and CDR2 FYNNEI. TCRdb's copy holds only in-frame clones and misses some; the assay was immunoSEQ multiplex PCR. The sample lists about 39,000 clones; around four fifths were seen once. This clone came up a few times. What it binds is unknown. Stated time point: peripheral blood 6 weeks after treatment start. Patients were diagnosed with urothelial carcinoma, either locally advanced or metastatic. Between 1 and 8 samples per patient were obtained, pretreatment and on-treatment. Study findings and constraints: When pretreatment blood TCR clonality was below the median, it predicted better survival.

This rearrangement joins TRBV2 to TRBJ2-7; D is possibly TRBD2 (5 bases). Material: PBMCs, obtained around atezolizumab (anti-PD-L1) treatment. The sequence derives from a man aged 40-49 years with urothelial cancer. The CDR3 nucleotides read TGTGCCACGGGGGAGCAGTACTTC. It specifies CATGEQYF.